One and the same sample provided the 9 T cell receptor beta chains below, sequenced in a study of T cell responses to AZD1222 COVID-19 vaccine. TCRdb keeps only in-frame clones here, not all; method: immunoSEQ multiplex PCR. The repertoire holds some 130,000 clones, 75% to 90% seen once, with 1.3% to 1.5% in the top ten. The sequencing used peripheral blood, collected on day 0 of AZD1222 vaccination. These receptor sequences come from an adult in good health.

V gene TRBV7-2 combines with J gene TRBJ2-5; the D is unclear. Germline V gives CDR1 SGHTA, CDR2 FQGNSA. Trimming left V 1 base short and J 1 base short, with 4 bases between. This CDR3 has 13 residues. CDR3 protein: CASSLGTQETQYF. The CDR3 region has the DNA TGTGCCAGCAGCTTAGGGACCCAAGAGACCCAGTACTTC. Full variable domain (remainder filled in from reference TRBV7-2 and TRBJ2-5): GAGVSQSPSNKVTEKGKDVELRCDPISGHTALYWYRQSLGQGLEFLIYFQGNSAPDKSGLPSDRFSAERTGGSVSTLTIQRTQQEDSAVYLCASSLGTQETQYFGPGTRLLVL.

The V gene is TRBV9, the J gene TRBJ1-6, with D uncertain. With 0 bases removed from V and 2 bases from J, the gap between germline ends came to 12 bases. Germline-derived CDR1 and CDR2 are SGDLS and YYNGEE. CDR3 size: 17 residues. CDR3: CASSVGKLATYNSPLHF. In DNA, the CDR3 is TGTGCCAGCAGCGTAGGCAAGCTGGCTACCTATAATTCACCCCTCCACTTT.

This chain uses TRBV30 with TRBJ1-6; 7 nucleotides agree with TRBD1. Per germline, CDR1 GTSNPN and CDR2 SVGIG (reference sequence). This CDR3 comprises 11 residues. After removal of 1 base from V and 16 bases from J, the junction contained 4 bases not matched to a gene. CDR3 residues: CAWSGGQLLHF. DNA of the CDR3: TGTGCCTGGAGTGGGGGACAGCTGCTCCACTTT. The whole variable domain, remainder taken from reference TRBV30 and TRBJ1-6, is SQTIHQWPATLVQPVGSPLSLECTVEGTSNPNLYWYRQAAGRGLQLLFYSVGIGQISSEVPQNLSASRPQDRQFILSSKKLLLSDSGFYLCAWSGGQLLHFGNGTRLTVT.

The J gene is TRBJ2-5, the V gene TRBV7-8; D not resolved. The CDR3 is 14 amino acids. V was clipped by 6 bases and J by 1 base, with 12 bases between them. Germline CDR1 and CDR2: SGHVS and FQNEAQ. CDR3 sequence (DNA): TGTGCCAGCAGTCGCGGTAGGGTCCAAGAGACCCAGTACTTC. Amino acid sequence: CASSRGRVQETQYF.

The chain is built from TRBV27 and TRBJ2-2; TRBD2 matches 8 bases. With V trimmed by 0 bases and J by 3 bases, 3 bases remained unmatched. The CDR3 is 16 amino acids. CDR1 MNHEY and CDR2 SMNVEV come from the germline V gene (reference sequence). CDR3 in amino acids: CASSLSIGGDTGELFF. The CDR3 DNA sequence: TGTGCCAGCAGTTTATCGATCGGGGGGGACACCGGGGAGCTGTTTTTT.

This CDR3 reads CASSSYRGSYTGELFF. In DNA form, the CDR3 reads TGTGCCAGTAGTTCGTACAGGGGGAGTTACACCGGGGAGCTGTTTTTT. The chain carries TRBV19 and TRBJ2-2; 8 nucleotides line up with TRBD1. The V segment lost 5 bases and the J segment 3 bases; nucleotides outside the gene matches: 8. CDR3 size: 16 residues. The germline CDR1 and CDR2 sequences are LNHDA and SQIVND (reference sequence).

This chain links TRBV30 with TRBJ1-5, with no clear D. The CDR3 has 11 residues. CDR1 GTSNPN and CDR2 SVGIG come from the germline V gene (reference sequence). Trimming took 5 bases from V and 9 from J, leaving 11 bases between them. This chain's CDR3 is CAWAHGGPQHF. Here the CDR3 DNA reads TGTGCCTGGGCCCACGGCGGGCCCCAGCATTTT.

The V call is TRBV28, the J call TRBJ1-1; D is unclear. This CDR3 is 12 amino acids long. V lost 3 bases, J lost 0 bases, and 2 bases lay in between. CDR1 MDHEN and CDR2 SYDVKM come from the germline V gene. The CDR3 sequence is CASSLVNTEAFF. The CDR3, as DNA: TGTGCCAGCAGTTTGGTGAACACTGAAGCTTTCTTT. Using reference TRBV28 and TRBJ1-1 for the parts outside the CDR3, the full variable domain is DVKVTQSSRYLVKRTGEKVFLECVQDMDHENMFWYRQDPGLGLRLIYFSYDVKMKEKGDIPEGYSVSREKKERFSLILESASTNQTSMYLCASSLVNTEAFFGQGTRLTVV.

The CDR3 DNA is TGCAGCGTTGTAGCTGACGGTCATAGGAATGAGCAGTTCTTC. This translates into CSVVADGHRNEQFF. This chain links TRBV29-1 with TRBJ2-1; D not certain. The CDR3 contains 14 residues. With 4 bases removed from V and 7 bases from J, the gap between germline ends came to 17 bases. Per the germline V gene, CDR1 is SQVTM and CDR2 is ANQGSEA.